Here is one TCR beta chain with its context. The J segment lost 4 bases and the V segment lost 7 bases, leaving 8 bases of the junction unmatched. Germline assignment: CDR1 LNHDA and CDR2 SQIVND (reference sequence). The CDR3 sequence is 14 residues long. This specimen belongs to a study of T cell changes during pregnancy in multiple sclerosis. Data came from immunoSEQ multiplex PCR; TCRdb stores just in-frame clones and leaves some out. The repertoire holds some 80,000 clones, with about 93% as singletons. This clonotype was obtained from a female donor with multiple sclerosis, enrolled in a pregnancy study. This specimen consisted of CD4+ T cells from peripheral blood mononuclear cells, obtained after pregnancy. V usage is TRBV19 and J usage is TRBJ1-1; 8 nucleotides match TRBD1. In DNA form, the CDR3 reads TGTGCCAGTACTCGGACAGGGAGTTTCACTGAAGCTTTCTTT. Protein: CASTRTGSFTEAFF. The complete variable domain, with remaining parts taken from reference TRBV19 and TRBJ1-1, reads DGGITQSPKYLFRKEGQNVTLSCEQNLNHDAMYWYRQDPGQGLRLIYYSQIVNDFQKGDIAEGYSVSREKKESFPLTVTSAQKNPTAFYLCASTRTGSFTEAFFGQGTRLTVV.